These 16 T cell receptor beta chains originate from one sample sequenced in a study of T-cell memory formation after mild COVID-19. TCRdb redid the calling of the 5' RACE reads with MiXCR, one entry per CDR3 protein. The data contain roughly 350,000 distinct CDR3 sequences, around 21% of them singletons. Sequenced: PBMCs or a T cell subset sorted from them (not recorded which). The receptors shown here come from an adult woman who had mild COVID-19 (a few samples of this study predate the infection). Cell type and time point are not known.

This clonotype occurred a few times. This chain uses TRBV9 with TRBJ2-2; 7 bases line up with TRBD2. Looked up from germline, CDR1 is SGDLS and CDR2 is YYNGEE. This CDR3 contains 15 residues. J lost 5 bases, V lost 1 base, and 5 bases had no gene match. CDR3 sequence (DNA): TGTGCCAGCAGCGTAAACGTGGGGGGGACCGGGGAGCTGTTTTTT. Protein: CASSVNVGGTGELFF.

The chain couples TRBV7-6 to TRBJ2-5; 7 bases are a match to TRBD1. This CDR3 spans 14 amino acids. J gave up 5 bases and V 5 bases, and 8 bases lay outside the gene matches. Germline loops: CDR1 SGHVS, CDR2 FNYEAQ. The CDR3 sequence: CASSVRPTGETQYF. The CDR3 region has the DNA TGTGCCAGCAGCGTTCGACCGACAGGGGAGACCCAGTACTTC. The variable domain in full, with the rest retrieved from reference TRBV7-6 and TRBJ2-5, is GAGVSQSPRYKVTKRGQDVALRCDPISGHVSLYWYRQALGQGPEFLTYFNYEAQQDKSGLPNDRFSAERPEGSISTLTIQRTEQRDSAMYRCASSVRPTGETQYFGPGTRLLVL.

In this sample, this clonotype turned up many times. V is TRBV6-5 and J is TRBJ2-4; D may be TRBD1 (6 bases). CDR3 size: 13 residues. Between the trimmed V and J ends, which lost 5 bases and 6 bases, there was a span of 11 bases. Germline V gene lookup returns CDR1 MNHEY and CDR2 SVGAGI. The CDR3 DNA sequence: TGTGCCAGCAGTACCCCGACAGGAAACATTCAGTACTTC. Its protein is CASSTPTGNIQYF.

The chain is built from TRBV18 and TRBJ1-5; no clear D gene. The germline V gene has CDR1 KGHSH and CDR2 LQKENI. The CDR3 is 13 residues long. Trimming shortened V by 3 bases and J by 6 bases, and 9 bases separated the two germline ends. DNA for the CDR3: TGTGCCAGCTCACCCCCAGGCCCTCAGCCCCAGCATTTT. Translation gives CASSPPGPQPQHF.

Only a few counts were recorded for this clonotype. This sequence joins TRBV7-9 and TRBJ2-3; TRBD2 matches at 10 bases. Germline CDR1 reads SEHNR; CDR2 reads FQNEAQ (reference sequence). The CDR3 sequence is 16 residues long. J was trimmed by 4 bases and V by 5 bases; bases with no gene match: 9. This CDR3 reads CASSPTGGTSADTQYF. The CDR3 coding sequence is TGTGCCAGCAGCCCTACAGGGGGGACTAGCGCAGATACGCAGTATTTT.

This clonotype was counted between two and nine times. This chain joins TRBV29-1 and TRBJ2-3; D perhaps matches TRBD2 (6 bases). Per germline, CDR1 SQVTM and CDR2 ANQGSEA. V lost 7 bases to trimming and J lost 2 bases, with 7 bases between them. CDR3 size: 11 residues. CDR3 sequence: CSGRVTDTQYF. The CDR3, as DNA: TGCAGCGGGAGGGTCACAGATACGCAGTATTTT.

This clonotype was seen only a few times. This chain joins TRBV12-3 or TRBV12-4 and TRBJ1-1; D not certain. The CDR3 has 14 amino acids. Trimming stripped 6 bases from V and 0 bases from J, with 11 bases between. The chain's CDR3 is CASRRRPVNTEAFF. The DNA of the CDR3 is TGTGCCAGCAGACGCCGCCCCGTGAACACTGAAGCTTTCTTT.

The chain joins TRBV20-1 to TRBJ1-1; D might be TRBD1 (6 bases). The V and J ends lost 5 bases and 6 bases respectively, with 16 bases between them. Germline V gives CDR1 DFQATT, CDR2 SNEGSKA (reference sequence). There are 13 residues in the CDR3. CDR3 region: CSAGVRGGAEAFF. The CDR3 DNA is TGCAGTGCTGGGGTCAGGGGAGGAGCTGAAGCTTTCTTT.

This clonotype was observed a few times. In DNA form, the CDR3 reads TGCAGCGTTTCAATGTCAGGATCCCGCGCAGATACGCAGTATTTT. Translation: CSVSMSGSRADTQYF. This chain links TRBV29-1 with TRBJ2-3; D is undetermined. Deletions cut 5 bases from V and 4 bases from J, with 19 bases between. This CDR3 has 15 amino acids. Germline V gene sequence: CDR1 SQVTM, CDR2 ANQGSEA.

Only a few counts were recorded for this clonotype. The rearrangement uses TRBV10-3 and TRBJ2-7; D may match TRBD1 or TRBD2 (5 bases each). V was cut by 8 bases and J by 5 bases, with 16 bases left in between. Germline V CDR1 and CDR2: ENHRY, SYGVKD. This CDR3 is built from 13 residues. The CDR3 reads CAISQRGGNEQYF. The CDR3 DNA is TGTGCCATCTCCCAACGGGGCGGAAACGAGCAGTACTTC.

This clonotype was seen a few times. The chain employs TRBV20-1 and TRBJ2-5; 14 bases agree with TRBD2. The J segment lost 6 bases and the V segment lost 5 bases, leaving 11 bases of the junction unmatched. The CDR3 sequence is 16 residues long. Looked up from germline, CDR1 is DFQATT and CDR2 is SNEGSKA (reference sequence). CDR3 in amino acids: CSASTSGRAGRKTQYF. The CDR3 nucleotides read TGCAGTGCTTCGACTAGCGGGAGGGCCGGGAGAAAGACCCAGTACTTC.

In this sample, this clonotype turned up a few times. V gene TRBV20-1 combines with J gene TRBJ1-1; 10 bases agree with TRBD1. Trimming took 0 bases from V and 6 from J; bases not matched to a gene: 16. The CDR3 is 18 amino acids. Per germline, CDR1 DFQATT and CDR2 SNEGSKA (reference sequence). The CDR3 region has the DNA TGCAGTGCTAGAGAAGCGCCGGGACAGGGGCAACGTTCCCCTGAAGCTTTCTTT. Amino acids: CSAREAPGQGQRSPEAFF.

The chain employs TRBV20-1 and TRBJ2-3; maybe TRBD2 (6 bases). V gave up 5 bases and J gave up 2 bases, with 11 bases separating them. CDR1 is DFQATT and CDR2 is SNEGSKA in the germline V gene (reference sequence). This CDR3 has 13 residues. This chain's CDR3 is CSARDSPTDTQYF. CDR3 coding DNA: TGCAGTGCTCGGGACTCCCCCACAGATACGCAGTATTTT.

The chain recombines TRBV4-2 with TRBJ1-2, with a tentative D call TRBD1 (6 bases). CDR1 and CDR2 (germline): LGHNA, YNFKEQ. Trimming pared 0 bases from V and 6 bases from J, leaving 14 bases between. The CDR3 length is 15 residues. The chain's CDR3 is CASSQDSDSRNGYTF. The DNA for the CDR3 is TGTGCCAGCAGCCAAGACTCGGACAGCAGGAATGGCTACACCTTC.

The sample holds a few counts of this clonotype. This chain links TRBV12-3 or TRBV12-4 with TRBJ1-2, with 8 bases aligning to TRBD1. This CDR3 contains 15 residues. Losses at the gene ends were 4 bases for V and 5 bases for J; bases not matched to a gene: 9. For the CDR3, the DNA is TGTGCCAGCAGTTACCGGGCGGGACAGGCTTATGGCTACACCTTC. Amino acid sequence: CASSYRAGQAYGYTF.

V is TRBV5-1 and J is TRBJ2-7; a possible D gene is TRBD2 (6 bases). Deletions cut 3 bases from V and 0 bases from J, with 13 bases between. The germline gives CDR1 SGHRS, CDR2 YFSETQ. The length of the CDR3 is 15 residues. This chain's CDR3 is CASSSLGGDSYEQYF. The CDR3, as DNA: TGCGCCAGCAGCTCGTTGGGCGGGGACTCCTACGAGCAGTACTTC.